This is a list of T cell receptor beta chains from one sample in a study of T cells in Graves' hyperthyroidism and ophthalmopathy. TCRdb reanalysed the multiplex PCR reads using MiXCR and keeps one entry per CDR3 protein. The table records about 710,000 distinct CDR3 sequences, around 15% of them present only once. Sequencing was done on a sample of blood. These receptors were collected from a man aged 18-30 years with Graves' hyperthyroidism. Both conserved end residues are part of each CDR3. The D gene is left open where the match is weak. Some rows have no size entry. The others give once, few or many, or a class for an expanded clone.

J gene | D gene | clone size | V gene | CDR3 protein | CDR3 DNA
TRBJ2-7 | TRBD2 | NA | TRBV7-2 | CAGSPVAGLEQYF | TGTGCCGGCAGCCCAGTAGCGGGACTCGAGCAGTACTTC
TRBJ2-7 | TRBD1 | NA | TRBV28 | CASSLDRESYEQYF | TGTGCCAGCAGTTTGGACAGGGAATCCTACGAGCAGTACTTC
TRBJ2-1 | NA | many | TRBV28 | CASRRRLVAEQFF | TGTGCCAGCAGACGTCGACTAGTAGCTGAGCAGTTCTTC
TRBJ2-7 | NA | NA | TRBV10-3 | CAISGVGGSRGEQYF | TGTGCCATCAGCGGGGTAGGTGGGAGCAGGGGAGAGCAGTACTTC
TRBJ2-5 | NA | NA | TRBV29-1 | CSVWVGETQYF | TGCAGTGTTTGGGTAGGGGAGACCCAGTACTTC
TRBJ2-7 | TRBD1 | many | TRBV7-9 | CASSLERGRGYEQYF | TGTGCCAGCAGCTTAGAGAGGGGGCGAGGTTACGAGCAGTACTTC
TRBJ1-4 | TRBD1 | few | TRBV30 | CAWSLRGGLGEKLFF | TGTGCCTGGAGTTTAAGAGGGGGCCTGGGTGAAAAACTGTTTTTT
TRBJ2-7 | TRBD2 | NA | TRBV28 | CASSFQRRLAGGPVYEQYF | TGTGCCAGCAGTTTCCAGCGTCGGCTAGCGGGAGGGCCCGTTTACGAGCAGTACTTC
TRBJ1-1 | NA | few | TRBV29-1 | CSASAGWAMNTEAFF | TGCAGCGCGTCTGCGGGGTGGGCCATGAACACTGAAGCTTTCTTT
TRBJ1-2 | NA | NA | TRBV3-1 | CASSRGSETYGYTF | TGTGCCAGCAGCCGAGGCTCAGAGACCTATGGCTACACCTTC
TRBJ2-3 | NA | many | TRBV12-5 | CASGTLGGASTDTQYF | TGTGCTAGTGGCACTCTCGGCGGGGCTAGCACAGATACGCAGTATTTT
TRBJ2-1 | TRBD2 | NA | TRBV6-1 | CASSRRLAGVLREQFF | TGTGCCAGCAGTAGACGACTAGCGGGAGTTCTGAGGGAGCAGTTCTTC
TRBJ1-6 | NA | few | TRBV27 | CASSLSLIDSTKLNSPLHF | TGTGCCAGCAGTTTATCCTTAATCGACAGTACAAAGTTAAATTCACCCCTCCACTTT
TRBJ2-6 | NA | few | TRBV9 | CASSAGQTSGANVLTF | TGTGCCAGCAGCGCCGGCCAGACCTCTGGGGCCAACGTCCTGACTTTC
TRBJ2-1 | NA | few | TRBV27 | CASSLQITGNEQFF | TGTGCCAGCAGTTTACAGATTACCGGTAATGAGCAGTTCTTC
TRBJ2-5 | NA | few | TRBV9 | CASSVDGGYDAQTQYF | TGTGCCAGCAGCGTAGATGGGGGATACGATGCGCAGACCCAGTACTTC
TRBJ2-7 | NA | few | TRBV28 | CASSGTLAYEQYF | TGTGCCAGCAGTGGGACGCTTGCCTACGAGCAGTACTTC
TRBJ1-1 | NA | once | TRBV18 | CASSQEQGGGAFF | TGTGCCAGCTCACAAGAACAGGGCGGGGGAGCTTTCTTT
TRBJ1-1 | NA | many | TRBV30 | CACNPANTEAFF | TGTGCCTGTAACCCTGCGAACACTGAAGCTTTCTTT
TRBJ2-6 | NA | NA | TRBV7-9 | CASSLGGLLESGANVLTF | TGTGCCAGCAGCTTAGGGGGTCTCCTTGAGTCTGGGGCCAACGTCCTGACTTTC
TRBJ1-1 | NA | many | TRBV2 | CASSEVTGIPNTEAFF | TGTGCCAGCAGTGAAGTAACGGGGATCCCGAACACTGAAGCTTTCTTT
TRBJ2-1 | NA | few | TRBV15 | CATSRSAYGGNEQFF | TGTGCCACCAGCAGGTCGGCCTACGGGGGCAATGAGCAGTTCTTC
TRBJ2-1 | NA | NA | TRBV18 | CASSPRQAAYNEQFF | TGTGCCAGCTCACCTAGACAGGCTGCCTACAATGAGCAGTTCTTC
TRBJ2-7 | TRBD1 | many | TRBV7-9 | CASSSRGRYEQYF | TGTGCCAGCAGCTCCAGGGGGCGATACGAGCAGTACTTC
TRBJ1-6 | NA | many | TRBV28 | CASSTPRSGSPLHF | TGTGCCAGCAGTACCCCTCGGTCGGGGTCACCCCTCCACTTT
TRBJ2-7 | NA | NA | TRBV12-3/TRBV12-4 | CASSLGQDSYEQYF | TGTGCCAGCAGTTTAGGGCAGGACTCCTACGAGCAGTACTTC
TRBJ2-2 | NA | many | TRBV9 | CASSVEPTGELFF | TGTGCCAGCAGCGTAGAACCCACCGGGGAGCTGTTTTTT
TRBJ1-1 | NA | NA | TRBV19 | CASSIDGGGYTEAFF | TGTGCCAGTAGTATAGATGGAGGAGGGTACACTGAAGCTTTCTTT
TRBJ2-7 | TRBD2 | many | TRBV20-1 | CSARPIGTSYEQYF | TGCAGTGCTAGACCGATCGGGACTAGCTACGAGCAGTACTTC
TRBJ1-2 | NA | many | TRBV6-1 | CASRKGSRGYTF | TGTGCCAGCAGAAAAGGTTCCCGTGGCTACACCTTC
TRBJ2-7 | TRBD1 | many | TRBV20-1 | CSAEGTGEQYEQYF | TGCAGTGCGGAGGGGACAGGGGAGCAGTACGAGCAGTACTTC
TRBJ1-4 | NA | few | TRBV7-2 | CASSLGVGGLATNEKLFF | TGTGCCAGCAGCCTAGGGGTCGGGGGACTTGCAACTAATGAAAAACTGTTTTTT
TRBJ2-1 | TRBD2 | many | TRBV20-1 | CSATSGDSYNEQFF | TGCAGTGCTACTAGCGGAGACTCCTACAATGAGCAGTTCTTC
TRBJ1-2 | NA | many | TRBV28 | CAWGRLNFGYTF | TGTGCCTGGGGCAGACTTAATTTTGGCTACACCTTC
TRBJ2-5 | NA | NA | TRBV2 | CASSPGTYVQETQYF | TGTGCCAGCAGTCCCGGGACGTACGTTCAAGAGACCCAGTACTTC
TRBJ2-5 | TRBD2 | few | TRBV5-6 | CASSLPHRGRVSETQYF | TGTGCCAGCAGCTTGCCACATCGCGGGAGGGTGTCAGAGACCCAGTACTTC
TRBJ2-7 | NA | many | TRBV13 | CASSPEGAPKAHEQYF | TGTGCCAGCAGCCCGGAGGGAGCCCCTAAGGCCCACGAGCAGTACTTC
TRBJ1-4 | NA | NA | TRBV20-1 | CSAPDRGEKLFF | TGCAGTGCCCCGGACAGAGGGGAAAAACTGTTTTTT
TRBJ2-5 | NA | many | TRBV15 | CATSRRLLETQYF | TGTGCCACCAGCAGAAGACTCTTAGAGACCCAGTACTTC
TRBJ2-1 | TRBD2 | NA | TRBV29-1 | CSGYPGGGEQFF | TGCAGCGGATACCCCGGGGGGGGTGAGCAGTTCTTC
TRBJ1-4 | NA | many | TRBV6-6 | CASSYSGEKLFF | TGTGCCAGCAGTTACTCGGGAGAAAAACTGTTTTTT
TRBJ1-2 | NA | few | TRBV12-3/TRBV12-4 | CASSLAGVNYGYTF | TGTGCCAGCAGTTTAGCTGGAGTCAACTATGGCTACACCTTC
TRBJ1-5 | NA | many | TRBV12-3/TRBV12-4 | CASSFEGNQPQHF | TGTGCCAGCAGTTTTGAGGGAAATCAGCCCCAGCATTTT
TRBJ1-5 | NA | NA | TRBV30 | CAWSRQYNQPQHF | TGTGCCTGGAGTAGACAGTATAATCAGCCCCAGCATTTT
TRBJ1-2 | NA | many | TRBV7-2 | CASSLAGQITFYGYTF | TGTGCCAGCAGCTTGGCCGGACAAATTACCTTCTATGGCTACACCTTC
TRBJ2-1 | NA | many | TRBV27 | CASSFDGVSYNEQFF | TGTGCCAGCAGTTTCGACGGGGTATCCTACAATGAGCAGTTCTTC
TRBJ2-5 | NA | NA | TRBV5-1 | CASGTQGTRETQYF | TGCGCCAGCGGAACTCAGGGGACACGCGAGACCCAGTACTTC
TRBJ2-3 | NA | few | TRBV24-1 | CATSEQDTYTDTQYF | TGTGCCACCAGTGAACAGGATACCTACACAGATACGCAGTATTTT
TRBJ1-6 | NA | many | TRBV28 | CASSTGGPLHF | TGTGCCAGCAGCACCGGCGGCCCCCTCCACTTT
TRBJ2-7 | NA | few | TRBV12-3/TRBV12-4 | CASSQGFPYEQYF | TGTGCCAGCAGCCAGGGGTTTCCCTACGAGCAGTACTTC
TRBJ2-1 | NA | many | TRBV20-1 | CSARFGRGYNEQFF | TGCAGTGCTAGGTTTGGGCGGGGATACAATGAGCAGTTCTTC
TRBJ2-7 | NA | many | TRBV28 | CASNAVSGTATYEQYF | TGTGCCAGCAATGCAGTGAGCGGGACAGCTACCTACGAGCAGTACTTC
TRBJ1-1 | NA | few | TRBV7-3 | CASSLLGPSNTEAFF | TGTGCCAGCAGCTTATTAGGGCCCTCGAACACTGAAGCTTTCTTT